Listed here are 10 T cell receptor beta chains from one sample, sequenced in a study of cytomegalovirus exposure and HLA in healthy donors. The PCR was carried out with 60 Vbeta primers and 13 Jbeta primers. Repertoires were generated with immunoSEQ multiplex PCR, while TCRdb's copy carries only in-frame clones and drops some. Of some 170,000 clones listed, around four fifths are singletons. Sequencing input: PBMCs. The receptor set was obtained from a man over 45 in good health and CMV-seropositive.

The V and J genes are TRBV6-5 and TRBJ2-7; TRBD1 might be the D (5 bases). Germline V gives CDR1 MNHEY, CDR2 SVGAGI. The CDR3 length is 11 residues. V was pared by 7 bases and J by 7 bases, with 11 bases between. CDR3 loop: CASMQGVEQYF. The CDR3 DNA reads TGTGCCAGCATGCAAGGGGTTGAGCAGTACTTC.

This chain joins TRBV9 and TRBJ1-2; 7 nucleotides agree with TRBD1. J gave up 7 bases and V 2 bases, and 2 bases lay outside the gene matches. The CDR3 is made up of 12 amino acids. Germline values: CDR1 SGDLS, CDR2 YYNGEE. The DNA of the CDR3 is TGTGCCAGCAGCGTTGGACAGGTTGGCTACACCTTC. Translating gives CASSVGQVGYTF. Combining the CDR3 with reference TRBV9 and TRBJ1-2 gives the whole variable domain DSGVTQTPKHLITATGQRVTLRCSPRSGDLSVYWYQQSLDQGLQFLIQYYNGEERAKGNILERFSAQQFPDLHSELNLSSLELGDSALYFCASSVGQVGYTFGSGTRLTVV.

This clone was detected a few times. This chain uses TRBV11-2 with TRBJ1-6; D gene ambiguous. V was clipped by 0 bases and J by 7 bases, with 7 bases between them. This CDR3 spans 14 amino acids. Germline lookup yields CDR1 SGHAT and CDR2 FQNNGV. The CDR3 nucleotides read TGTGCCAGCAGCTTAGAACGGTGGAATTCACCCCTCCACTTT. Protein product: CASSLERWNSPLHF.

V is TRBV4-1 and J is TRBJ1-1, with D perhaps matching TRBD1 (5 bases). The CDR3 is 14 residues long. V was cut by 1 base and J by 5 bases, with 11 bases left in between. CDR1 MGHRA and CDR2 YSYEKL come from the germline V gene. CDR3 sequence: CASSQAPGGTEAFF. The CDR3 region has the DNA TGCGCCAGCAGCCAAGCCCCCGGGGGGACTGAAGCTTTCTTT.

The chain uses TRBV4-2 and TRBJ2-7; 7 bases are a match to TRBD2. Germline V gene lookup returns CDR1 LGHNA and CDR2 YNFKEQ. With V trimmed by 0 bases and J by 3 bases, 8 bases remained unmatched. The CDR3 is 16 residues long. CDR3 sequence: CASSQDRAGSLYEQYF. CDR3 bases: TGTGCCAGCAGCCAAGATAGAGCGGGGTCCCTCTACGAGCAGTACTTC.

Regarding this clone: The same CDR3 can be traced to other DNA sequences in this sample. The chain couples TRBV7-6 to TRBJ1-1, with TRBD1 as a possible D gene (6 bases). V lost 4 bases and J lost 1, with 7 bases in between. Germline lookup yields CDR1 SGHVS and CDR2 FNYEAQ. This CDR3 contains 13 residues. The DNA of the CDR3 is TGTGCCAGCAGCTCGGACAGGAACACTGAAGCTTTCTTT. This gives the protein CASSSDRNTEAFF. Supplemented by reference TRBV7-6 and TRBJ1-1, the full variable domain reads GAGVSQSPRYKVTKRGQDVALRCDPISGHVSLYWYRQALGQGPEFLTYFNYEAQQDKSGLPNDRFSAERPEGSISTLTIQRTEQRDSAMYRCASSSDRNTEAFFGQGTRLTVV.

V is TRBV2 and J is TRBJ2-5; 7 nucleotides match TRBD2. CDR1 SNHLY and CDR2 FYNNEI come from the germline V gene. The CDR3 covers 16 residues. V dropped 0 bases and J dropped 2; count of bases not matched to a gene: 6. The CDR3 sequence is CASSEARLGGQETQYF. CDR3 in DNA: TGTGCCAGCAGTGAAGCGCGTCTGGGGGGGCAAGAGACCCAGTACTTC.

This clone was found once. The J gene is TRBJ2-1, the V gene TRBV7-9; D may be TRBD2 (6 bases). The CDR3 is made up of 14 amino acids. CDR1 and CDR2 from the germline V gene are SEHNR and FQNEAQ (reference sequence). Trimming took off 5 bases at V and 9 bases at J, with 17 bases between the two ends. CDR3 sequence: CASSIVGARGEQFF. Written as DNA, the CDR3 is TGTGCCAGCAGCATCGTAGGGGCGCGGGGTGAGCAGTTCTTC.

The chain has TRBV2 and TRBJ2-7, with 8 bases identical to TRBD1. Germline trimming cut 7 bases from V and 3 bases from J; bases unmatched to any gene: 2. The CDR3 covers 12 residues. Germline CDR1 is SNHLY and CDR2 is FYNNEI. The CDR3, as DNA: TGTGCCAGCAAGGGACAGGTCTACGAGCAGTACTTC. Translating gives CASKGQVYEQYF.

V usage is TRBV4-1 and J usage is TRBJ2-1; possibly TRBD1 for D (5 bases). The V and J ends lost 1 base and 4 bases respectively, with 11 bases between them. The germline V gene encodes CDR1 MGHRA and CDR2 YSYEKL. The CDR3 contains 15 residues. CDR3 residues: CASSQGGREYNEQFF. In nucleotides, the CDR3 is TGCGCCAGCAGCCAAGGGGGCAGGGAATACAATGAGCAGTTCTTC.